Sequencing of this TCR beta chain was carried out in a study of response to subunit inactivated influenza vaccine. Findings of the study overall: Authors suggested few new T cells are recruited by each seasonal influenza vaccination.

Comment on this clonotype: Antigen: not known.

Trimming took off 3 bases at V and 3 bases at J, with 17 bases between the two ends. Germline assignment: CDR1 KGHSY and CDR2 FQNENV. The CDR3 spans 16 residues. One entry per CDR3 protein, called by TCRdb with MiXCR from the RT-PCR reads. The sample records hundreds of thousands of distinct CDR3 sequences, about 25% being singletons. The chain has TRBV16 and TRBJ1-1, with D unclear. The TCR originated in a man aged 45-65 years who received an inactivated influenza vaccine. The specimen was CD4+ T cells sorted from PBMCs, collected around 5 days after vaccination. The CDR3 reads CASSHPPRRSDTEAFF. In DNA, the CDR3 is TGTGCCAGCAGCCACCCCCCGAGACGGTCGGACACTGAAGCTTTCTTT.